This is a list of T cell receptor beta chains from one sample in a study of shared clonotypes between healthy human individuals. The data were produced by immunoSEQ multiplex PCR, yet TCRdb's version contains in-frame clones alone and is incomplete. Among around 560,000 clones, approximately 95% were seen once, and the ten largest hold 0.11%. Input material: naive CD8+ T cells sorted from blood. Receptors originate from a woman aged 25 to 39 in good health. Both conserved end residues are part of each CDR3. A D gene is named only where the DNA matches it firmly. Clone size, where shown, is once, few, many, or a class for clones that have expanded.

>TRBV2|TRBD1|.|TRBJ2-2
CASEPDLGQTNTGELFF
TGTGCCAGCGAACCCGACCTGGGACAGACCAACACCGGGGAGCTGTTTTTT
>TRBV7-9|TRBD1|.|TRBJ2-7
CASSTTGGAREQYF
TGTGCCAGCAGCACCACAGGGGGAGCACGGGAGCAGTACTTC
>TRBV28|TRBD2|.|TRBJ2-1
CASSPTPLAGVDYNEQFF
TGTGCCAGCAGTCCGACTCCTCTGGCGGGAGTTGACTACAATGAGCAGTTCTTC
>TRBV14|.|.|TRBJ2-7
CASSRVVSYEQYF
TGTGCCAGCAGCAGGGTTGTATCCTACGAGCAGTACTTC
>TRBV5-6|TRBD1|once|TRBJ2-5
CASSEQGLVETQYF
TGTGCCAGCAGCGAACAGGGGTTAGTGGAGACCCAGTACTTC
>TRBV6-5|.|.|TRBJ2-1
CASSYSSGSLPNEQFF
TGTGCCAGCAGTTACTCGAGCGGCTCCCTGCCCAATGAGCAGTTCTTC
>TRBV30|TRBD1|.|TRBJ1-1
CAWSGINRGHTEAFF
TGTGCCTGGAGTGGTATAAACAGGGGCCACACTGAAGCTTTCTTT
>TRBV9|.|.|TRBJ1-1
CASSGLGPEEAFF
TGTGCCAGCAGCGGATTAGGACCTGAGGAAGCTTTCTTT
>TRBV6-4|.|once|TRBJ2-1
CASSDSPTGTLGDEQFF
TGTGCCAGCAGTGACTCCCCAACTGGGACCCTTGGGGATGAGCAGTTCTTC
>TRBV7-6|.|.|TRBJ2-5
CASSLQTGISQETQYF
TGTGCCAGCAGCTTACAAACAGGGATATCCCAAGAGACCCAGTACTTC
>TRBV11-2|.|.|TRBJ2-7
CASSNGPRSSYEQYF
TGTGCCAGCAGCAACGGACCTAGGAGCTCCTACGAGCAGTACTTC
>TRBV15|.|.|TRBJ2-7
CATSPVSGVSYEQYF
TGTGCCACCAGCCCCGTGTCGGGAGTCTCCTACGAGCAGTACTTC
>TRBV7-2|TRBD1|.|TRBJ1-2
CASSLRTGWSTFTF
TGTGCCAGCAGCCTCAGGACAGGGTGGTCTACGTTCACCTTC
>TRBV5-1|.|.|TRBJ2-7
CASSFGGSYEQYF
TGCGCCAGCAGCTTCGGGGGTTCCTACGAGCAGTACTTC
>TRBV21-1|.|.|TRBJ2-7
CASSIRGGGYEQYF
TGTGCCAGCAGCATAAGGGGAGGAGGGTACGAGCAGTACTTC
>TRBV27|.|.|TRBJ2-1
CASSLWGTPHNEQFF
TGTGCCAGCAGTTTATGGGGAACGCCGCACAATGAGCAGTTCTTC
>TRBV27|TRBD1|.|TRBJ1-2
CASSLFIRGQLYGYTF
TGTGCCAGCAGTTTATTTATTCGGGGACAGCTCTATGGCTACACCTTC
>TRBV5-5|.|once|TRBJ2-7
CASSLVGTYEQYF
TGTGCCAGCAGCTTGGTAGGAACCTACGAGCAGTACTTC
>TRBV5-4|TRBD1|.|TRBJ2-7
CASSPGQVAYEQYF
TGTGCCAGCAGCCCGGGACAGGTAGCCTACGAGCAGTACTTC
>TRBV29-1|.|.|TRBJ1-1
CSVEGEAGAFF
TGCAGCGTTGAGGGGGAGGCAGGGGCTTTCTTT
>TRBV5-6|.|once|TRBJ2-2
CASSGEDKQVSGELFF
TGTGCCAGCAGCGGAGAAGATAAACAGGTCTCCGGGGAGCTGTTTTTT
>TRBV28|.|.|TRBJ2-7
CASSLARGGFEQYF
TGTGCCAGCAGTCTCGCTAGAGGCGGGTTCGAGCAGTACTTC
>TRBV29-1|.|.|TRBJ2-7
CSVEDTQGRLAYEQYF
TGCAGCGTTGAAGATACCCAAGGTCGACTAGCCTACGAGCAGTACTTC
>TRBV19|TRBD1|.|TRBJ2-1
CASSPGQGSHNEQFF
TGTGCCAGTAGTCCAGGACAGGGTTCCCACAATGAGCAGTTCTTC
>TRBV11-2|TRBD1|.|TRBJ2-7
CASSRTGRSSGAYEQYF
TGTGCCAGCAGCCGGACAGGGCGGAGTAGCGGCGCCTACGAGCAGTACTTC
>TRBV6-5|TRBD2|.|TRBJ2-1
CASSLLAGVNEQFF
TGTGCCAGCAGTTTACTAGCGGGAGTAAATGAGCAGTTCTTC
>TRBV7-9|TRBD2|.|TRBJ2-4
CASSHTSGRAKAKNIQYF
TGTGCCAGCAGCCATACTAGCGGGAGGGCCAAAGCCAAAAACATTCAGTACTTC
>TRBV14|.|.|TRBJ2-1
CASSQVSPADLYNEQFF
TGTGCCAGCAGCCAAGTATCTCCGGCGGATCTTTACAATGAGCAGTTCTTC
>TRBV27|TRBD1|.|TRBJ2-7
CASSLSPGTGAYEQYF
TGTGCCAGCAGTTTATCTCCCGGGACAGGGGCCTACGAGCAGTACTTC
>TRBV27|.|.|TRBJ1-5
CASRQGTLVGQPQHF
TGTGCCAGCAGACAGGGAACCCTCGTAGGTCAGCCCCAGCATTTT
>TRBV18|.|.|TRBJ1-1
CASSPFTGYTEAFF
TGTGCCAGCTCACCATTTACAGGGTATACTGAAGCTTTCTTT
>TRBV2|TRBD1|.|TRBJ1-5
CASSEAFTSGQVLGDQPQHF
TGTGCCAGCAGTGAAGCGTTCACATCGGGACAGGTGTTGGGGGATCAGCCCCAGCATTTT
>TRBV27|.|.|TRBJ2-6
CACSPGPGSGANVLTF
TGTGCCTGCTCTCCCGGACCGGGCTCTGGGGCCAACGTCCTGACTTTC
>TRBV9|.|.|TRBJ2-7
CASSASSVGQPYEQYF
TGTGCCAGCAGCGCTAGTTCGGTAGGACAGCCTTACGAGCAGTACTTC
>TRBV27|.|.|TRBJ2-5
CASSLFGYSGNQETQYF
TGTGCCAGCAGTTTATTCGGATACAGTGGGAATCAAGAGACCCAGTACTTC
>TRBV13|.|few|TRBJ1-5
CASSFGPLGQPQHF
TGTGCCAGCAGCTTCGGACCGCTGGGGCAGCCCCAGCATTTT
>TRBV28|.|.|TRBJ2-5
CASSLFGKKETQYF
TGTGCCAGCAGTTTATTCGGCAAAAAAGAGACCCAGTACTTC
>TRBV19|TRBD1|.|TRBJ2-7
CASSWTGENSYEQYF
TGTGCCAGTAGTTGGACAGGGGAGAACTCCTACGAGCAGTACTTC
>TRBV14|.|once|TRBJ2-5
CASSQYGGWEETQYF
TGTGCCAGCAGCCAATACGGTGGGTGGGAAGAGACCCAGTACTTC
>TRBV27|TRBD2|.|TRBJ2-2
CASSRLAGEGTNTGELFF
TGTGCCAGCAGTAGACTAGCGGGGGAGGGTACGAACACCGGGGAGCTGTTTTTT
>TRBV28|.|.|TRBJ2-1
CASARQGPYNEQFF
TGTGCCAGCGCTCGGCAGGGGCCCTACAATGAGCAGTTCTTC
>TRBV27|TRBD1|.|TRBJ2-7
CASSLSPGTGSYEQYF
TGTGCCAGCAGTTTGTCACCCGGGACAGGGTCCTACGAGCAGTACTTC
>TRBV5-8|.|.|TRBJ2-3
CASSPEPGQGSTDTQYF
TGTGCCAGCAGCCCGGAGCCGGGGCAGGGGAGCACAGATACGCAGTATTTT
>TRBV10-3|.|.|TRBJ1-1
CAISDQGLNTEAFF
TGTGCCATCAGTGATCAAGGGCTGAACACTGAAGCTTTCTTT
>TRBV7-2|TRBD1|.|TRBJ2-7
CASSYRGSYEQYF
TGTGCCAGCAGTTACAGGGGTAGCTACGAGCAGTACTTC
>TRBV11-2|.|.|TRBJ1-5
CASSAGGVNQPQHF
TGTGCCAGCAGCGCCGGGGGCGTCAATCAGCCCCAGCATTTT
>TRBV27|.|.|TRBJ2-1
CASSLSGVVDEQFF
TGTGCCAGCAGTTTATCGGGGGTCGTCGATGAGCAGTTCTTC
>TRBV6-5|TRBD1|once|TRBJ2-1
CASRGDSVIGEQFF
TGTGCCAGCAGGGGGGACAGTGTGATTGGTGAGCAGTTCTTC
>TRBV5-6|.|.|TRBJ1-3
CASSLGGNTIYF
TGTGCCAGCAGCTTGGGTGGAAACACCATATATTTT
>TRBV2|.|.|TRBJ2-7
CASSSGRSYEQYF
TGTGCCAGCAGTAGCGGGCGCTCCTACGAGCAGTACTTC
>TRBV7-8|.|.|TRBJ1-5
CASSLVAGSINQPQHF
TGTGCCAGCAGCTTAGTAGCAGGGAGCATCAATCAGCCCCAGCATTTT
>TRBV28|.|once|TRBJ2-5
CASILRGKETQYF
TGTGCCAGCATCCTGAGGGGGAAAGAGACCCAGTACTTC
>TRBV10-2|.|once|TRBJ1-1
CASSEVNEGTEAFF
TGCGCCAGCAGTGAGGTGAACGAAGGCACTGAAGCTTTCTTT
>TRBV5-4|TRBD1|.|TRBJ1-1
CASSFGTGGRNTEAFF
TGTGCCAGCAGCTTTGGGACAGGGGGGCGGAACACTGAAGCTTTCTTT
>TRBV28|TRBD1|.|TRBJ1-1
CASSYSNRQGGNTEAFF
TGTGCCAGCAGTTACTCAAATCGACAGGGGGGTAACACTGAAGCTTTCTTT